This TCR beta chain was recovered during a study of OX40 agonist ivuxolimab in advanced cancers. Trimming shortened V by 3 bases and J by 4 bases, and 12 bases separated the two germline ends. The CDR3 spans 13 residues. Germline loops: CDR1 SQVTM, CDR2 ANQGSEA. Assay: immunoSEQ multiplex PCR; the TCRdb copy retains only in-frame clones and omits some. Altogether 65,000 to 95,000 clones are present, roughly nine tenths being singletons, with the ten largest covering 2% to 2.5%. This specimen was CD4+ or CD8+ T cells sorted from blood, taken in a trial of the OX40 agonist ivuxolimab. V usage is TRBV29-1 and J usage is TRBJ1-2; TRBD1 might be the D (6 bases). This clonotype originated in an adult with an advanced solid tumor such as melanoma, head and neck, liver or kidney cancer. The CDR3 loop reads CSVDGQGSYGYTF. Here the CDR3 DNA reads TGCAGCGTTGATGGCCAGGGGTCCTATGGCTACACCTTC. Full variable domain (outside the CDR3, taken from reference TRBV29-1 and TRBJ1-2): SAVISQKPSRDICQRGTSLTIQCQVDSQVTMMFWYRQQPGQSLTLIATANQGSEATYESGFVIDKFPISRPNLTFSTLTVSNMSPEDSSIYLCSVDGQGSYGYTFGSGTRLTVV.